A single sample is the source of the 18 T cell receptor beta chains below, sequenced in a study of T cell responses to AZD1222 COVID-19 vaccine. Produced via immunoSEQ multiplex PCR; TCRdb's table is partial and in-frame only. Here the sample spans about 120,000 clones, roughly nine tenths being singletons. Here the sequenced sample was peripheral blood, taken on day 0 of AZD1222 vaccination. Receptors were obtained from an adult in good health.

CDR3 nucleotides: TGTGCCAGCAGCGTCCACCCTACAGGGGGCTATGGCTACACCTTC. Residues: CASSVHPTGGYGYTF. The chain is built from TRBV7-2 and TRBJ1-2; 8 bases match TRBD1. Germline assignment: CDR1 SGHTA and CDR2 FQGNSA. The junction had 9 bases not matched to a gene; V was cut back by 5 bases and J by 4 bases. The CDR3 contains 15 residues.

This clone is medium-sized. This chain connects TRBV4-2 to TRBJ2-7; D is perhaps TRBD2 (5 bases). V lost 1 base, J lost 7 bases, and 14 bases lay in between. CDR3 length: 14 residues. Germline CDR1 and CDR2: LGHNA and YNFKEQ. This CDR3 reads CASSQGESTLEQYF. The CDR3 DNA sequence: TGTGCCAGCAGCCAAGGGGAGAGTACATTAGAGCAGTACTTC.

The chain recombines TRBV5-1 with TRBJ1-5; 8 nucleotides align to TRBD1. Germline CDR1 is SGHRS and CDR2 is YFSETQ. Trimming took 4 bases from V and 2 from J; bases not matched to a gene: 5. The CDR3 sequence is 15 residues long. Here the CDR3 DNA reads TGCGCCAGCAGCCCAGGACAGGGTCGCAATCAGCCCCAGCATTTT. Its protein product is CASSPGQGRNQPQHF.

Concerning this clone itself: The same CDR3 also results from other DNA sequences found in this sample. The chain couples TRBV14 to TRBJ2-7; possible D gene TRBD2, 5 bases. This CDR3 has 13 amino acids. The germline V and J ends were trimmed by 1 base and 6 bases, with 10 bases remaining between them. Germline CDR1 and CDR2: SGHDN and FVKESK. In DNA form, the CDR3 reads TGTGCCAGCAGCCAAGGGAGGCTCGGCGAGCAGTACTTC. It yields the protein CASSQGRLGEQYF. The variable domain in full, with the rest retrieved from reference TRBV14 and TRBJ2-7, is EAGVTQFPSHSVIEKGQTVTLRCDPISGHDNLYWYRRVMGKEIKFLLHFVKESKQDESGMPNNRFLAERTGGTYSTLKVQPAELEDSGVYFCASSQGRLGEQYFGPGTRLTVT.

The chain recombines TRBV28 with TRBJ2-7; TRBD2 might be the D (6 bases). Per germline, CDR1 MDHEN and CDR2 SYDVKM. The germline V and J ends were trimmed by 5 bases and 5 bases, with 22 bases remaining between them. The CDR3 runs 16 residues. For the CDR3, the DNA is TGTGCCAGCAGTCCGATAAACGAAATGTGGAGGGACGAGCAGTACTTC. Translating gives CASSPINEMWRDEQYF.

This chain joins TRBV29-1 and TRBJ1-2, with a possible D match to TRBD1 (6 bases). This CDR3 is 12 amino acids long. Trimming pared 4 bases from V and 6 bases from J, leaving 12 bases between. Germline V gives CDR1 SQVTM, CDR2 ANQGSEA. The CDR3 sequence: CSVVSRDNGYTF. The CDR3 coding sequence is TGCAGCGTTGTAAGTCGGGACAATGGCTACACCTTC.

The DNA of the CDR3 is TGTGCCAGCAGTTTGGCAGGGGATTCACCCCTCCACTTT. Encoded protein: CASSLAGDSPLHF. The chain is built from TRBV28 and TRBJ1-6, with a weak D call TRBD1 (6 bases). The CDR3 covers 13 residues. Germline CDR1 reads MDHEN; CDR2 reads SYDVKM. The V gene lost 3 bases and the J gene lost 8 bases, with 8 bases spanning the gap.

The chain recombines TRBV6-5 with TRBJ1-5; possibly TRBD1 for D (5 bases). Germline lookup yields CDR1 MNHEY and CDR2 SVGAGI. Trimming took 2 bases from V and 6 from J, leaving 8 bases between them. The CDR3 sequence is 13 residues long. For the CDR3, the DNA is TGTGCCAGCAGTTACGGGGGAAGTCAGCCCCAGCATTTT. Protein: CASSYGGSQPQHF.

CDR3 DNA: TGTGCCAGCAGCCCGGACAGGGGACGGAACACTGAAGCTTTCTTT. The encoded protein is CASSPDRGRNTEAFF. The rearrangement joins TRBV28 to TRBJ1-1; TRBD1 matches 9 bases. The CDR3 loop spans 15 amino acids. V dropped 6 bases and J dropped 1; count of bases not matched to a gene: 6. The V gene's germline CDR1 is MDHEN and CDR2 SYDVKM.

The CDR3 sequence: CASSFVVSGIPDEQYF. CDR3 DNA sequence: TGTGCCAGCAGCTTCGTCGTCAGCGGGATTCCCGACGAGCAGTACTTC. The rearrangement joins TRBV7-8 to TRBJ2-7; 7 nucleotides agree with TRBD2. V gave up 3 bases and J gave up 5 bases; unmatched junction bases: 13. CDR1 is SGHVS and CDR2 is FQNEAQ in the germline V gene. The CDR3 is made up of 16 amino acids.

This sequence joins TRBV7-2 and TRBJ1-2, with D possibly matching TRBD1 (5 bases). Germline V gene lookup returns CDR1 SGHTA and CDR2 FQGNSA. The CDR3 consists of 13 residues. Trimming left V 8 bases short and J 3 bases short, with 13 bases between. The DNA of the CDR3 is TGTGCCAGCGCACAGGCGACGGACTATGGCTACACCTTC. Translating gives CASAQATDYGYTF.

The rearrangement uses TRBV6-2 or TRBV6-3 and TRBJ2-7; D is tentatively TRBD1 or TRBD2 (5 bases each). The germline V gene has CDR1 MNHEY and CDR2 SVGEGT. The CDR3 runs to 19 residues. V lost 2 bases and J lost 1, with 24 bases in between. CDR3 amino acids: CASSYPNRHMGRTSYEQYF. The CDR3 nucleotides read TGTGCCAGCAGTTACCCGAACCGGCACATGGGACGGACGTCCTACGAGCAGTACTTC.

The V gene is TRBV9, the J gene TRBJ2-3; 7 bases line up with TRBD1. Losses at the gene ends were 2 bases for V and 4 bases for J; bases not matched to a gene: 10. Germline V lookup: CDR1 SGDLS, CDR2 YYNGEE. The CDR3 runs to 16 residues. The CDR3 reads CASSVGTARLSDTQYF. DNA for the CDR3: TGTGCCAGCAGCGTTGGGACAGCCAGGTTGTCAGATACGCAGTATTTT.

This clone was found a few times. The V call is TRBV18, the J call TRBJ1-2; maybe TRBD1 (5 bases). This CDR3 is built from 17 residues. V was shortened by 3 bases and J by 0 bases, with 17 bases between the two germline ends. Germline-derived CDR1 and CDR2 are KGHSH and LQKENI. The CDR3 is CASSPVVAGSSNYGYTF. DNA for the CDR3: TGTGCCAGCTCACCGGTGGTTGCAGGGTCTTCTAACTATGGCTACACCTTC. The whole variable domain, remainder taken from reference TRBV18 and TRBJ1-2, is NAGVMQNPRHLVRRRGQEARLRCSPMKGHSHVYWYRQLPEEGLKFMVYLQKENIIDESGMPKERFSAEFPKEGPSILRIQQVVRGDSAAYFCASSPVVAGSSNYGYTFGSGTRLTVV.

V is TRBV7-9 and J is TRBJ2-1; D is unclear. The CDR3 runs to 14 residues. Germline V gene data show CDR1 as SEHNR and CDR2 as FQNEAQ (reference sequence). Trimming stripped 3 bases from V and 6 bases from J, with 12 bases between. The CDR3 coding sequence is TGTGCCAGCAGCTTCTATCTCGTTGGCAATGAGCAGTTCTTC. It specifies CASSFYLVGNEQFF.

The chain uses TRBV3-1 (or the pseudogene TRBV3-2) and TRBJ2-3, with D maybe TRBD2 (6 bases). Trimming pared 6 bases from V and 0 bases from J, leaving 16 bases between. CDR3 length: 16 amino acids. Per the germline V gene, CDR1 is LGHDT and CDR2 is YNNKEL (reference sequence). The CDR3 sequence is CASSFRGRGSTDTQYF. The CDR3 nucleotides are TGTGCCAGCAGTTTTAGAGGGCGGGGTAGCACAGATACGCAGTATTTT.

This chain links TRBV25-1 with TRBJ1-1; D might be TRBD1 (5 bases). The CDR3 is 15 amino acids. Trimming cost V 1 base and J 4 bases, with 13 bases left between them. CDR1 MGHDK and CDR2 SYGVNS come from the germline V gene. The CDR3 nucleotides read TGTGCCAGCAGTGAATTGGAGGGGCGCGGCACTGAAGCTTTCTTT. Amino acid sequence: CASSELEGRGTEAFF.

The V and J genes are TRBV25-1 and TRBJ2-7; 7 nucleotides match TRBD1. The germline V gene has CDR1 MGHDK and CDR2 SYGVNS. Germline trimming cut 1 base from V and 7 bases from J; bases unmatched to any gene: 7. CDR3 length equals 14 residues. CDR3 coding DNA: TGTGCCAGCAGTGAATTTACAGGGGTAGGGGAGCAGTACTTC. Its protein product is CASSEFTGVGEQYF.